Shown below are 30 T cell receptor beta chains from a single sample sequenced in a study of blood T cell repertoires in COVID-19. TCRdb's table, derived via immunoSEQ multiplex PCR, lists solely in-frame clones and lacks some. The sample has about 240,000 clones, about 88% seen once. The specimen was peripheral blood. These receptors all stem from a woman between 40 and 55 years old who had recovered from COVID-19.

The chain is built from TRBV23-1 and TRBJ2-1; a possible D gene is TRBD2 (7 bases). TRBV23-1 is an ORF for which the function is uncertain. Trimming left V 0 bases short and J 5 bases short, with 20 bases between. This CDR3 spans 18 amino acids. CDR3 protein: CASSQSGASGSLNNEQFF. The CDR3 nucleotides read TGCGCCAGCAGTCAATCGGGGGCTAGCGGAAGCCTCAACAATGAGCAGTTCTTC.

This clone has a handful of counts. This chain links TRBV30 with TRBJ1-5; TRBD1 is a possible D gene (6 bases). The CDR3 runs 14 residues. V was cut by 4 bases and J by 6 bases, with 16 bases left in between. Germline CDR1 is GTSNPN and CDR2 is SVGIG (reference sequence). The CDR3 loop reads CAWTPGGAGQPQHF. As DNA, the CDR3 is TGTGCCTGGACTCCTGGGGGGGCAGGTCAGCCCCAGCATTTT.

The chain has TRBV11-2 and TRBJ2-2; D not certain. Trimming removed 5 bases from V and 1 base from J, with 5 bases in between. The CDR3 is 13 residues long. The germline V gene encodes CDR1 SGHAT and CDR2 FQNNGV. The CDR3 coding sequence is TGTGCCAGCAGCCGAGAGAACACCGGGGAGCTGTTTTTT. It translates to CASSRENTGELFF.

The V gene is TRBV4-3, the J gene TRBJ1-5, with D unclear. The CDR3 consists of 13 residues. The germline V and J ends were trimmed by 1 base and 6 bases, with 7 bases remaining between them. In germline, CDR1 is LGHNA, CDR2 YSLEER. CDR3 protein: CASSQAVRQPQHF. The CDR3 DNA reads TGCGCCAGCAGCCAAGCGGTTCGTCAGCCCCAGCATTTT.

The CDR3, as DNA: TGTGCCAGCAGCTTGCGGCTAGCGGGGAACACAGATACGCAGTATTTT. Translation gives CASSLRLAGNTDTQYF. V is TRBV5-4 and J is TRBJ2-3; 9 bases are a match to TRBD2. The germline V gene has CDR1 SGHNT and CDR2 YYREEE (reference sequence). The CDR3 is made up of 16 amino acids. With 1 base clipped from V and 2 bases from J, the junction kept 5 bases outside the gene matches.

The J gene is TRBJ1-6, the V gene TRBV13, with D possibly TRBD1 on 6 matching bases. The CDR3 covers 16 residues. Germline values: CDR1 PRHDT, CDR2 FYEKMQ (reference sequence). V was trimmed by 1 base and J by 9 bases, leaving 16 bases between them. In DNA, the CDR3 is TGTGCCAGCAGCTTAGCTGGGGGGGCAGGGGCTTCACCCCTCCACTTT. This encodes CASSLAGGAGASPLHF.

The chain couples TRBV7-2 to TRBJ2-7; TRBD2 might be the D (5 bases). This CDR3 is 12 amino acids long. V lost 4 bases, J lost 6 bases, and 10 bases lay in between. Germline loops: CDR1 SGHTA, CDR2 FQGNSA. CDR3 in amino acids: CASSYHRGEQYF. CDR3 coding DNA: TGTGCCAGCAGCTACCACCGGGGCGAGCAGTACTTC.

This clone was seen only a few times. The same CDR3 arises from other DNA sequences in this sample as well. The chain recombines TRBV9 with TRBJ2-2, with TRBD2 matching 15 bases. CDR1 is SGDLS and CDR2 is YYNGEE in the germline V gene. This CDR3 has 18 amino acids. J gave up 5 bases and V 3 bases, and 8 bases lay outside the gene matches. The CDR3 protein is CASSAPGLAGGGTGELFF. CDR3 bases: TGTGCCAGCAGCGCCCCGGGACTAGCGGGAGGTGGGACCGGGGAGCTGTTTTTT.

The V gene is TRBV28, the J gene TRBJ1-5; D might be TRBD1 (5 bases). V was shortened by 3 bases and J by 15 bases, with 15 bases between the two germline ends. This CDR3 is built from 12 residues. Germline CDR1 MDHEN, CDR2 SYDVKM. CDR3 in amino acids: CASSLRGRPSHF. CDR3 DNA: TGTGCCAGCAGTTTGCGGGGCAGGCCATCGCATTTT.

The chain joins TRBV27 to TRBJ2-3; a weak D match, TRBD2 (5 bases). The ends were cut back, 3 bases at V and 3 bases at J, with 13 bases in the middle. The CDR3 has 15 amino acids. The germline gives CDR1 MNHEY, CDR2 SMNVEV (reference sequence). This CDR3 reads CASSFFPSGTDTQYF. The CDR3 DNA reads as TGTGCCAGCAGTTTCTTCCCTTCGGGGACAGATACGCAGTATTTT.

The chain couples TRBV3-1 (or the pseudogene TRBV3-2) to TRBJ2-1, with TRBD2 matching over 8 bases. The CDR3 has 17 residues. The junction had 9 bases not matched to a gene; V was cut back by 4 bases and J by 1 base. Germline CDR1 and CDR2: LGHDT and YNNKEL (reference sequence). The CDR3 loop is CASSRRGSGASYNEQFF. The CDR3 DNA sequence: TGTGCCAGCAGCCGCAGGGGTAGCGGGGCGTCCTACAATGAGCAGTTCTTC.

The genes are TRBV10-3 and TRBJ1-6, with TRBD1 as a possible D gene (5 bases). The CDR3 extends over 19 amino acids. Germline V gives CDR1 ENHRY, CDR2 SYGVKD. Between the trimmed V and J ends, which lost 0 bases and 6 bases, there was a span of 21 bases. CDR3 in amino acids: CAISESSARNRRFNSPLHF. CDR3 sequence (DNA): TGTGCCATCAGTGAGTCGAGTGCTCGGAACAGGAGATTTAATTCACCCCTCCACTTT.

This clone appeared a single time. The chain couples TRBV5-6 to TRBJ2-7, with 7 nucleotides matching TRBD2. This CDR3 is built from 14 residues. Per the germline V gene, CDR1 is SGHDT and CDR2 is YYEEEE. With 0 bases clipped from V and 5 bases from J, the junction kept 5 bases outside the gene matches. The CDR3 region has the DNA TGTGCCAGCAGCTTGGGGGGGAGGGTCCACGAGCAGTACTTC. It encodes CASSLGGRVHEQYF.

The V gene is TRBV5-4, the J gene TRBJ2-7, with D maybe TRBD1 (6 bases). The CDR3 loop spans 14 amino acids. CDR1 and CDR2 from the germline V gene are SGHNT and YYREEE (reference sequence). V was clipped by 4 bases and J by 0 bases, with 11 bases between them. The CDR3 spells CASSPRDTSYEQYF. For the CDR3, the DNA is TGTGCCAGCAGCCCAAGGGACACCTCCTACGAGCAGTACTTC.

The CDR3 sequence: CASSPLADSYNEQFF. DNA of the CDR3: TGTGCCAGCAGCCCCTTAGCGGACTCCTACAATGAGCAGTTCTTC. This chain links TRBV7-2 with TRBJ2-1, with a tentative D call TRBD2 (6 bases). The CDR3 has 15 residues. V shed 5 bases and J shed 0 bases, with 11 bases lying between them. CDR1 and CDR2 from the germline V gene are SGHTA and FQGNSA.

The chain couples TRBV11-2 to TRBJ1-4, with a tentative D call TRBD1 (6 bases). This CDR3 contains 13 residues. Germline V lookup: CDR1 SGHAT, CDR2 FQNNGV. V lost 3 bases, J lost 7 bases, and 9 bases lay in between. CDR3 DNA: TGTGCCAGCAGCTTCGGCAGGGGTGAAAAACTGTTTTTT. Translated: CASSFGRGEKLFF.

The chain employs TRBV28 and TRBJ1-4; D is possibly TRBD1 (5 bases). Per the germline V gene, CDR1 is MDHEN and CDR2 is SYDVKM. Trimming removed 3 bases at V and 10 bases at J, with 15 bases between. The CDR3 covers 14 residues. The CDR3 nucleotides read TGTGCCAGCAGTTTTTCGGCAGGGCCTCCAAAACTGTTTTTT. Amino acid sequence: CASSFSAGPPKLFF.

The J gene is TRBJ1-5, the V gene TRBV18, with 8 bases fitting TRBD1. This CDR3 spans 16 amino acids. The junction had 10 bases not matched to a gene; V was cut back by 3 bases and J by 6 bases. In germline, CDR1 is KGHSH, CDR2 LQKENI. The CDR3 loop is CASSPAQGAVGQPQHF. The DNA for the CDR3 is TGTGCCAGCTCACCCGCGCAGGGGGCGGTAGGTCAGCCCCAGCATTTT.

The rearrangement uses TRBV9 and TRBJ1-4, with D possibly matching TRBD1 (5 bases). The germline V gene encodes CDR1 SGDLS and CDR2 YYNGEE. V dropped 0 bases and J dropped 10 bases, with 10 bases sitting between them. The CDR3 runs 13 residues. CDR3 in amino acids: CASSVGTQGKLFF. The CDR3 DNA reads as TGTGCCAGCAGCGTAGGCACTCAGGGAAAACTGTTTTTT.

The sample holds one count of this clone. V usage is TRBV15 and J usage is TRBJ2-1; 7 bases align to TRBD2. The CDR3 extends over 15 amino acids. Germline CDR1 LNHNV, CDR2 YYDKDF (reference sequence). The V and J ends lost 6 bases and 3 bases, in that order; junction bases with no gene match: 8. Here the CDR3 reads CATRGGPLDYNEQFF. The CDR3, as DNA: TGTGCCACCAGGGGAGGGCCCCTCGACTACAATGAGCAGTTCTTC. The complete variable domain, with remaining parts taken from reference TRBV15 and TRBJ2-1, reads DAMVIQNPRYQVTQFGKPVTLSCSQTLNHNVMYWYQQKSSQAPKLLFHYYDKDFNNEADTPDNFQSRRPNTSFCFLDIRSPGLGDTAMYLCATRGGPLDYNEQFFGPGTRLTVL.

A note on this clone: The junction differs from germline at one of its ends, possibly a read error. The CDR3 sequence: CASSDPTGGGLF. In nucleotides, the CDR3 is TGCGCCAGCAGTGACCCCACAGGGGGGGGGCTCTTC. The chain uses TRBV10-1 and TRBJ2-1; a possible D gene is TRBD1 (8 bases). The germline V gene has CDR1 WNHNN and CDR2 SYGVQD (reference sequence). The CDR3 covers 12 residues.

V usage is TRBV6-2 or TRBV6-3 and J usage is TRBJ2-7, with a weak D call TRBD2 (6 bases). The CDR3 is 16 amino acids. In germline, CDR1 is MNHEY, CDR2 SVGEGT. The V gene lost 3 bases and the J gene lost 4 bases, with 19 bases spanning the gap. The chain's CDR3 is CASSYGPSERSYEQYF. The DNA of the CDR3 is TGTGCCAGCAGTTATGGCCCTAGCGAGAGGTCGTACGAGCAGTACTTC.

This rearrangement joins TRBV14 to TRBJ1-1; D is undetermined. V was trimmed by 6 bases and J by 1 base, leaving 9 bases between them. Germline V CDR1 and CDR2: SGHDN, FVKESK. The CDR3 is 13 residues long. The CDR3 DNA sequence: TGTGCCAGCAGAGGAGTGCCGAACACTGAAGCTTTCTTT. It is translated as CASRGVPNTEAFF.

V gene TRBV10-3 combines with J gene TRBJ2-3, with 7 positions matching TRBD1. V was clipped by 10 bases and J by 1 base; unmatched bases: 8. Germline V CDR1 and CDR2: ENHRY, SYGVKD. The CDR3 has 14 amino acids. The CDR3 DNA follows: TGTGCCACCTCGGGGCAGGGGGGCACAGATACGCAGTATTTT. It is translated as CATSGQGGTDTQYF.

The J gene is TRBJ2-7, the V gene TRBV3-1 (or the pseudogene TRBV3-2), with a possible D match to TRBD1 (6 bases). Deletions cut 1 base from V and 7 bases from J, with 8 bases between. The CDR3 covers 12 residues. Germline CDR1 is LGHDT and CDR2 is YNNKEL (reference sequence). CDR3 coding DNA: TGTGCCAGCAGCCAAGCAGGGGTGGAGCAGTACTTC. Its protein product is CASSQAGVEQYF.

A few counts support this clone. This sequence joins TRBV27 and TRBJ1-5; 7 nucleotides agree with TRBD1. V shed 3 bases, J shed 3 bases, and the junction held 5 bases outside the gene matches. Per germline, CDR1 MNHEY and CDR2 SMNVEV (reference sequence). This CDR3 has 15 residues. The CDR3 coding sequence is TGTGCCAGCAGTTTTTACGGGACAGACAATCAGCCCCAGCATTTT. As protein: CASSFYGTDNQPQHF.

The CDR3 spells CASSPQGREPQHF. Written as DNA, the CDR3 is TGCGCCAGCAGCCCTCAGGGGAGGGAGCCCCAGCATTTT. The gene calls are TRBV4-3 and TRBJ1-5; tentative D call: TRBD1 (6 bases). V lost 4 bases and J 8 bases, leaving 12 bases between the germline ends. The CDR3 is made up of 13 amino acids. Germline loops: CDR1 LGHNA, CDR2 YSLEER.

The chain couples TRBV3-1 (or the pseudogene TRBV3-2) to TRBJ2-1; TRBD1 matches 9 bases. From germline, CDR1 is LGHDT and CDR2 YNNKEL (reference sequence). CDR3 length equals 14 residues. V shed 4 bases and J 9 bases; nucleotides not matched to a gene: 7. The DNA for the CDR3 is TGTGCCAGCAGCCCTCACCGACAGGGGGGTGAGCAGTTCTTC. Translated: CASSPHRQGGEQFF.

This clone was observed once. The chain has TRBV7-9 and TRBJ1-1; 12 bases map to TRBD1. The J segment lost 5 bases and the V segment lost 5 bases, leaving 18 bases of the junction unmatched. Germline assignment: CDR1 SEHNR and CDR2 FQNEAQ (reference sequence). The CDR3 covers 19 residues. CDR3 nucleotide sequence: TGTGCCAGCAGCCCAGCCGCGGGGACAGGGGGCCGAAGTGGGACTGAAGCTTTCTTT. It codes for CASSPAAGTGGRSGTEAFF.

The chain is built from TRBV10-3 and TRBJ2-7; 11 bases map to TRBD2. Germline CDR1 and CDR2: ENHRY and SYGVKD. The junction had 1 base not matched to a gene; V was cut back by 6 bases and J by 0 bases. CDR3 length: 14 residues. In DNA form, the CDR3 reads TGTGCCATCAGAACTAGCGGGAGCTCCTACGAGCAGTACTTC. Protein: CAIRTSGSSYEQYF.